A single sample gave rise to the 8 T cell receptor beta chains below, sequenced in a study of T cell repertoires in cytomegalovirus infection. A single record per CDR3 protein comes from TCRdb applying MiXCR to the reads. The sample lists hundreds of thousands of distinct CDR3 sequences; 30% to 35% were seen once. These receptors are not linked to any known antigen. This specimen was cultured PBMCs, taken from culture after CMV antigen stimulation. Receptors originate from a human donor in good health (CMV status not recorded). Some clones in this sample may be carry-over from other donors' samples.

The V call is TRBV9, the J call TRBJ1-4, with 10 bases lining up with TRBD1. The trim removed 4 bases at V and 8 bases at J, leaving 8 bases unmatched. CDR1 SGDLS and CDR2 YYNGEE come from the germline V gene. The CDR3 has 15 residues. CDR3 DNA sequence: TGTGCCAGCAGCAAAGGGACAGGGGTAATCGAAAAACTGTTTTTT. This gives the protein CASSKGTGVIEKLFF. The whole variable domain, remainder taken from reference TRBV9 and TRBJ1-4, is DSGVTQTPKHLITATGQRVTLRCSPRSGDLSVYWYQQSLDQGLQFLIQYYNGEERAKGNILERFSAQQFPDLHSELNLSSLELGDSALYFCASSKGTGVIEKLFFGSGTQLSVL.

This clonotype was detected only a few times. The rearrangement links TRBV7-2 to TRBJ2-1; 8 bases fit TRBD2. The V gene's germline CDR1 is SGHTA and CDR2 FQGNSA. The CDR3 length is 15 residues. V lost 5 bases, J lost 8 bases, and 11 bases stayed unmatched. This CDR3 is CASSPYREGRDEQFF. CDR3 bases: TGTGCCAGCAGCCCTTATCGGGAGGGGAGGGATGAGCAGTTCTTC.

This clonotype has a handful of counts. The chain combines TRBV14 with TRBJ2-1, with TRBD2 as a possible D gene (6 bases). V was clipped by 0 bases and J by 6 bases, with 6 bases between them. This CDR3 comprises 13 residues. Germline V gives CDR1 SGHDN, CDR2 FVKESK. Here the CDR3 reads CASSQEEGNEQFF. The CDR3 DNA follows: TGTGCCAGCAGCCAAGAGGAGGGCAATGAGCAGTTCTTC.

J is TRBJ2-3 and V is TRBV24-1, with D unclear. V was trimmed by 9 bases and J by 2 bases, leaving 11 bases between them. CDR3 length equals 13 residues. The germline CDR1 and CDR2 sequences are KGHDR and SFDVKD. The CDR3 DNA sequence: TGTGCCACCGACGGCCCGAACACAGATACGCAGTATTTT. The encoded protein is CATDGPNTDTQYF.

V is TRBV5-4 and J is TRBJ2-1; D is uncertain. V lost 1 base and J lost 8, with 10 bases in between. The CDR3 extends over 13 amino acids. Germline lookup yields CDR1 SGHNT and CDR2 YYREEE (reference sequence). CDR3 bases: TGTGCCAGCAGCTTGCAGGCTGGGGATGAGCAGTTCTTC. This gives the protein CASSLQAGDEQFF.

The chain recombines TRBV2 with TRBJ1-5; no definite D call. Germline V gene sequence: CDR1 SNHLY, CDR2 FYNNEI. The CDR3 spans 13 residues. The V end was cut by 7 bases, the J end by 0 bases, with 7 bases between. The CDR3 region has the DNA TGTGCCAGCACGGGCGATAGCAATCAGCCCCAGCATTTT. Translation gives CASTGDSNQPQHF.

V usage is TRBV4-2 and J usage is TRBJ2-5; 11 bases are shared with TRBD1. With V trimmed by 7 bases and J by 2 bases, 3 bases remained unmatched. The CDR3 runs to 14 residues. Per germline, CDR1 LGHNA and CDR2 YNFKEQ. CDR3 residues: CASKGQGGQETQYF. In nucleotides, the CDR3 is TGTGCCAGCAAGGGACAGGGGGGGCAAGAGACCCAGTACTTC.

For this clonotype: Its ends do not fully match the called genes, so a read error is possible. The gene calls are TRBV6-2 or TRBV6-3 and TRBJ1-2, with D tentatively TRBD1 (6 bases). Germline V gives CDR1 MNHEY, CDR2 SVGEGT. The CDR3 loop spans 14 amino acids. Written as DNA, the CDR3 is TGTGCCAGCAGGCACAGGGATACCGACTATAGCTACACCTTC. Its protein product is CASRHRDTDYSYTF.